The next 32 T cell receptor beta chains were all read from a single sample in a study of blood T cell repertoires in COVID-19. The table came from immunoSEQ multiplex PCR; TCRdb's copy has only in-frame clones and leaves some out. The sample has about 180,000 clones; 80% to 90% are singletons. The sample was peripheral blood. Every receptor here comes from a human donor with active or convalescent COVID-19. The donor label of this sample is uncertain.

J is TRBJ1-2 and V is TRBV3-1 (or the pseudogene TRBV3-2); D is possibly TRBD1 (6 bases). Trimming took 4 bases from V and 8 from J, leaving 17 bases between them. The germline CDR1 and CDR2 sequences are LGHDT and YNNKEL (reference sequence). This CDR3 comprises 14 residues. The CDR3 sequence: CASSPLRGAGGYTF. CDR3 bases: TGTGCCAGCAGCCCTCTCCGGGGGGCAGGGGGCTACACCTTC.

This clone was seen only once. The chain couples TRBV18 to TRBJ1-2; D remains unclear. Germline CDR1 is KGHSH and CDR2 is LQKENI. Trimming stripped 0 bases from V and 8 bases from J, with 7 bases between. This CDR3 region has 12 residues. In nucleotides, the CDR3 is TGTGCCAGCTCACCACCGGAGGGCGGCTACACCTTC. It encodes CASSPPEGGYTF.

J is TRBJ2-2 and V is TRBV5-6, with D perhaps matching TRBD1 (5 bases). The CDR3 has 14 amino acids. Germline CDR1 is SGHDT and CDR2 is YYEEEE. Trimming pared 7 bases from V and 7 bases from J, leaving 17 bases between. The DNA of the CDR3 is TGTGCCAGCCTTAGAAGGGGCGGTGACGGGGAGCTGTTTTTT. This codes for CASLRRGGDGELFF.

The genes are TRBV7-6 and TRBJ1-4; TRBD1 aligns across 7 bases. CDR3 length: 15 residues. J was trimmed by 2 bases and V by 2 bases; bases with no gene match: 2. The germline CDR1 and CDR2 sequences are SGHVS and FNYEAQ. This chain's CDR3 is CASSLKGGTNEKLFF. For the CDR3, the DNA is TGTGCCAGCAGCTTAAAAGGGGGCACTAATGAAAAACTGTTTTTT. The full variable domain, in which reference TRBV7-6 and TRBJ1-4 provide the parts outside the CDR3, is GAGVSQSPRYKVTKRGQDVALRCDPISGHVSLYWYRQALGQGPEFLTYFNYEAQQDKSGLPNDRFSAERPEGSISTLTIQRTEQRDSAMYRCASSLKGGTNEKLFFGSGTQLSVL.

The table lists this clone with a few counts. This chain connects TRBV23-1 to TRBJ2-2, with 9 bases fitting TRBD2. TRBV23-1 is placed among ORFs of uncertain function. The CDR3 loop spans 15 amino acids. Unmatched junction bases numbered 6, after V lost 2 bases and J lost 8 bases. CDR3 sequence (DNA): TGCGCCAGCAGTCAAAAGCGGGAGGAGGTAGGGGAGCTGTTTTTT. It codes for CASSQKREEVGELFF.

J is TRBJ1-2 and V is TRBV30, with 7 nucleotides matching TRBD1. The length of the CDR3 is 13 residues. Germline V gives CDR1 GTSNPN, CDR2 SVGIG (reference sequence). The trim removed 0 bases at V and 4 bases at J, leaving 2 bases unmatched. The CDR3 protein is CAWSVPGGYGYTF. In DNA, the CDR3 is TGTGCCTGGAGTGTACCAGGGGGCTATGGCTACACCTTC.

V gene TRBV28 combines with J gene TRBJ2-1, with D perhaps matching TRBD2 (6 bases). The CDR3 has 14 residues. Germline CDR1 is MDHEN and CDR2 is SYDVKM. Trimming stripped 3 bases from V and 6 bases from J, with 12 bases between. The DNA for the CDR3 is TGTGCCAGCAGTTTGGGGGGACCGCTCAATGAGCAGTTCTTC. Its protein is CASSLGGPLNEQFF.

The chain recombines TRBV30 with TRBJ2-2; 8 bases line up with TRBD2. V lost 2 bases, J lost 2 bases, and 7 bases stayed unmatched. This CDR3 comprises 16 residues. The germline gives CDR1 GTSNPN, CDR2 SVGIG (reference sequence). CDR3 DNA: TGTGCCTGGAGTCCAGGCGGGGGGTTTAACACCGGGGAGCTGTTTTTT. It is translated as CAWSPGGGFNTGELFF.

The chain couples TRBV7-2 to TRBJ2-3; 7 nucleotides agree with TRBD2. V was clipped by 8 bases and J by 3 bases; unmatched bases: 14. CDR1 SGHTA and CDR2 FQGNSA come from the germline V gene. The CDR3 runs to 16 residues. CDR3 in amino acids: CASRVLAAARTDTQYF. The CDR3 DNA sequence: TGTGCCAGCCGAGTCCTAGCGGCCGCCCGAACAGATACGCAGTATTTT.

This clone was observed once. The chain couples TRBV5-1 to TRBJ1-1; 9 nucleotides align to TRBD1. J was trimmed by 1 base and V by 5 bases; bases with no gene match: 3. The CDR3 length is 14 residues. The germline CDR1 and CDR2 sequences are SGHRS and YFSETQ. CDR3 DNA: TGCGCCAGCAGGCCGGGACAGGGGAACACTGAAGCTTTCTTT. Its translation is CASRPGQGNTEAFF.

The V and J genes are TRBV4-2 and TRBJ1-1; D might be TRBD1 (6 bases). The CDR3 consists of 14 residues. Per the germline V gene, CDR1 is LGHNA and CDR2 is YNFKEQ. Trimming stripped 5 bases from V and 2 bases from J, with 12 bases between. The CDR3 DNA sequence: TGTGCCAGCAGCTGGGGGCAAGCAAACACTGAAGCTTTCTTT. It specifies CASSWGQANTEAFF.

This clone was seen just once. The same CDR3 arises from other DNA sequences in this sample as well. The rearrangement uses TRBV7-9 and TRBJ2-1; D gene unclear. Trimming removed 5 bases from V and 0 bases from J, with 5 bases in between. The germline gives CDR1 SEHNR, CDR2 FQNEAQ (reference sequence). The CDR3 spans 13 residues. CDR3 residues: CASSLSSYNEQFF. Written as DNA, the CDR3 is TGTGCCAGCAGCCTGAGCTCCTACAATGAGCAGTTCTTC. The full variable domain, with the rest looked up from reference TRBV7-9 and TRBJ2-1, is DTGVSQNPRHKITKRGQNVTFRCDPISEHNRLYWYRQTLGQGPEFLTYFQNEAQLEKSRLLSDRFSAERPKGSFSTLEIQRTEQGDSAMYLCASSLSSYNEQFFGPGTRLTVL.

The chain recombines TRBV15 with TRBJ2-2, with TRBD2 identical over 8 bases. V gave up 5 bases and J gave up 6 bases; unmatched junction bases: 2. The CDR3 is 13 amino acids. The germline gives CDR1 LNHNV, CDR2 YYDKDF (reference sequence). CDR3 amino acids: CATSPGGPGELFF. For the CDR3, the DNA is TGTGCCACCAGCCCGGGGGGGCCCGGGGAGCTGTTTTTT.

In this sample, this clone turned up once. The genes are TRBV19 and TRBJ2-1; D is unclear. Germline CDR1 reads LNHDA; CDR2 reads SQIVND (reference sequence). CDR3 length: 15 residues. Trimming took 4 bases from V and 6 from J, leaving 16 bases between them. This CDR3 is CASSKLPEPFNEQFF. The CDR3 DNA sequence: TGTGCCAGTAGTAAACTGCCCGAACCTTTCAATGAGCAGTTCTTC.

The J gene is TRBJ2-2, the V gene TRBV6-1; no firm D call. The CDR3 has 11 residues. Trimming stripped 3 bases from V and 7 bases from J, with 3 bases between. Germline CDR1 is MNHNS and CDR2 is SASEGT. For the CDR3, the DNA is TGTGCCAGCAGTGATATCGGGGAGCTGTTTTTT. Residues: CASSDIGELFF.

The chain has TRBV5-5 and TRBJ2-7, with D unclear. The CDR3 contains 14 residues. V was clipped by 1 base and J by 3 bases, with 11 bases between them. Germline V gene sequence: CDR1 SGHKS, CDR2 YYEKEE (reference sequence). The CDR3, as DNA: TGTGCCAGCAGCTTGTCAGGCAGAAGCTACGAGCAGTACTTC. Translating gives CASSLSGRSYEQYF.

The chain uses TRBV5-6 and TRBJ2-3, with 13 bases identical to TRBD2. V was pared by 5 bases and J by 5 bases, with 8 bases of the junction left unmatched. Per germline, CDR1 SGHDT and CDR2 YYEEEE. The CDR3 covers 16 residues. The CDR3 protein is CASSSGLAGAVDTQYF. The CDR3 bases are TGTGCCAGCAGTTCTGGACTAGCGGGGGCCGTAGATACGCAGTATTTT.

CDR3 region: CASSLWTSDVGEQYF. The DNA of the CDR3 is TGTGCCAGCAGCCTCTGGACTAGCGACGTGGGCGAGCAGTACTTC. The chain carries TRBV3-1 (or the pseudogene TRBV3-2) and TRBJ2-7, with TRBD2 matching over 9 bases. The V segment lost 4 bases and the J segment 6 bases; nucleotides outside the gene matches: 10. Germline assignment: CDR1 LGHDT and CDR2 YNNKEL (reference sequence). The CDR3 is made up of 15 amino acids.

V usage is TRBV30 and J usage is TRBJ1-1, with TRBD1 matching over 10 bases. Trimming took 5 bases from V and 4 from J; bases not matched to a gene: 10. The CDR3 loop spans 15 amino acids. Looked up from germline, CDR1 is GTSNPN and CDR2 is SVGIG (reference sequence). The CDR3 DNA reads TGTGCCTGGGCTCCGGGACAGGGGAGAGGCACTGAAGCTTTCTTT. Its protein product is CAWAPGQGRGTEAFF.

This chain uses TRBV2 with TRBJ2-5; 7 bases are a match to TRBD2. CDR1 SNHLY and CDR2 FYNNEI come from the germline V gene. The CDR3 length is 15 residues. The J segment lost 5 bases and the V segment lost 7 bases, leaving 13 bases of the junction unmatched. The CDR3 DNA reads TGTGCCAGCAAGGCTAGCGGAACTATGAGGGAGACCCAGTACTTC. Translation: CASKASGTMRETQYF.

The gene calls are TRBV3-1 (or the pseudogene TRBV3-2) and TRBJ1-2; 9 bases align to TRBD1. Germline CDR1 and CDR2: LGHDT and YNNKEL (reference sequence). The CDR3 has 13 amino acids. V was pared by 5 bases and J by 7 bases, with 5 bases of the junction left unmatched. CDR3 residues: CASSIQGARGYTF. The DNA of the CDR3 is TGTGCCAGCAGCATACAGGGGGCGCGTGGCTACACCTTC.

The chain couples TRBV14 to TRBJ1-2, with TRBD1 as a possible D gene (5 bases). The CDR3 is 15 residues long. CDR1 and CDR2 from the germline V gene are SGHDN and FVKESK. Deletions cut 4 bases from V and 3 bases from J, with 15 bases between. The CDR3 protein is CASSRFLEGDYGYTF. The CDR3 nucleotides are TGTGCCAGCAGCCGATTTTTAGAAGGGGACTATGGCTACACCTTC.

This clone was counted a single time. This chain connects TRBV18 to TRBJ2-1; TRBD2 might be the D (7 bases). There are 14 residues in the CDR3. CDR1 KGHSH and CDR2 LQKENI come from the germline V gene. Trimming pared 8 bases from V and 6 bases from J, leaving 17 bases between. The CDR3 DNA is TGTGCCAGCCTCAAGGCGGGGGCGATCAATGAGCAGTTCTTC. Amino acid sequence: CASLKAGAINEQFF.

The chain recombines TRBV29-1 with TRBJ1-2; 7 bases fit TRBD1. V gave up 7 bases and J gave up 4 bases; unmatched junction bases: 9. Germline CDR1 SQVTM, CDR2 ANQGSEA. The CDR3 has 13 residues. The CDR3 loop is CSATGQHGYGYTF. DNA of the CDR3: TGCAGCGCTACGGGACAGCATGGCTATGGCTACACCTTC.

This clone was seen a few times. The rearrangement links TRBV7-9 to TRBJ1-6, with a tentative D call TRBD1 (6 bases). CDR3 size: 14 residues. Per the germline V gene, CDR1 is SEHNR and CDR2 is FQNEAQ (reference sequence). V gave up 10 bases and J gave up 0 bases, with 10 bases separating them. The CDR3, as DNA: TGTGCCACGCGCAGGGGCTCCTATAATTCACCCCTCCACTTT. Protein product: CATRRGSYNSPLHF.

The V gene is TRBV7-2, the J gene TRBJ2-5, with 8 bases fitting TRBD1. Germline lookup yields CDR1 SGHTA and CDR2 FQGNSA. This CDR3 is 15 amino acids long. Trimming removed 4 bases from V and 4 bases from J; junction bases left unmatched: 8. The DNA of the CDR3 is TGTGCCAGCAGCTCACAACAGGGGGTGGGAGAGACCCAGTACTTC. Its translation: CASSSQQGVGETQYF.

This rearrangement joins TRBV5-1 to TRBJ2-7; a possible D gene is TRBD2 (5 bases). The CDR3 sequence is 14 residues long. Germline V gene lookup returns CDR1 SGHRS and CDR2 YFSETQ. V lost 5 bases and J 7 bases, leaving 19 bases between the germline ends. The DNA of the CDR3 is TGCGCCAGCAGTCACGGGGATCCCTTTGGGGAGCAGTACTTC. Protein product: CASSHGDPFGEQYF.

The chain employs TRBV2 and TRBJ2-3; 9 nucleotides align to TRBD2. The CDR3 has 16 residues. J lost 2 bases, V lost 3 bases, and 6 bases had no gene match. Germline loops: CDR1 SNHLY, CDR2 FYNNEI. The CDR3 here is CASSEVAGGSTDTQYF. CDR3 nucleotides: TGTGCCAGCAGTGAGGTGGCGGGAGGGTCCACAGATACGCAGTATTTT.

The rearrangement links TRBV28 to TRBJ1-4; tentatively, D is TRBD1 (6 bases). This CDR3 comprises 18 residues. Germline V CDR1 and CDR2: MDHEN, SYDVKM. Trimming left V 2 bases short and J 0 bases short, with 16 bases between. The CDR3 loop is CASSLLDRPSATNEKLFF. The CDR3 DNA reads as TGTGCCAGCAGTTTACTCGACAGGCCCAGTGCAACTAATGAAAAACTGTTTTTT.

This chain connects TRBV28 to TRBJ2-1, with TRBD2 as a possible D gene (5 bases). CDR3 length: 14 residues. Germline lookup yields CDR1 MDHEN and CDR2 SYDVKM. V was trimmed by 3 bases and J by 10 bases, leaving 16 bases between them. CDR3 sequence (DNA): TGTGCCAGCAGTTTGTTACCTCTCGGGAAGGAGCAGTTCTTC. This codes for CASSLLPLGKEQFF. The full variable domain, with the rest looked up from reference TRBV28 and TRBJ2-1, is DVKVTQSSRYLVKRTGEKVFLECVQDMDHENMFWYRQDPGLGLRLIYFSYDVKMKEKGDIPEGYSVSREKKERFSLILESASTNQTSMYLCASSLLPLGKEQFFGPGTRLTVL.

The rearrangement uses TRBV5-1 and TRBJ2-2; a possible D gene is TRBD2 (6 bases). Germline lookup yields CDR1 SGHRS and CDR2 YFSETQ. V gave up 2 bases and J gave up 6 bases, with 8 bases separating them. There are 13 residues in the CDR3. CDR3 DNA: TGCGCCAGCAGCTTAGCTAGCGCCGGGGAGCTGTTTTTT. It codes for CASSLASAGELFF.

This rearrangement joins TRBV27 to TRBJ2-5; TRBD1 matches 10 bases. V lost 2 bases, J lost 1 base, and 1 base stayed unmatched. Germline V gene sequence: CDR1 MNHEY, CDR2 SMNVEV (reference sequence). The CDR3 spans 15 residues. CDR3 residues: CASSLDRGLQETQYF. The CDR3 coding sequence is TGTGCCAGCAGTTTAGACAGGGGGCTCCAAGAGACCCAGTACTTC.